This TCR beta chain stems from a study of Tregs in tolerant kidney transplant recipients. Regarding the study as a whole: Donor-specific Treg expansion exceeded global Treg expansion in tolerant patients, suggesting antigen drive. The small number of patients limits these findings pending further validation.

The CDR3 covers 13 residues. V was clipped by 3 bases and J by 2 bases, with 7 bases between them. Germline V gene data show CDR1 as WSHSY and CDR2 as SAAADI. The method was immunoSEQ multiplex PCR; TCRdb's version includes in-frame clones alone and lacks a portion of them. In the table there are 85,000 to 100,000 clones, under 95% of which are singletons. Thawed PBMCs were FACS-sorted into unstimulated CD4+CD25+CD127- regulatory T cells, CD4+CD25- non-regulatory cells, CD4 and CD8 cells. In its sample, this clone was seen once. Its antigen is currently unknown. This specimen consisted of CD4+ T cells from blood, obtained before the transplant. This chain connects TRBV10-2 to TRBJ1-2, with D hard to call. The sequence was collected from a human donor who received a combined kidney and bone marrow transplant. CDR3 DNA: TGCGCCAGCAGTGATCGGAGAAACTATGGCTACACCTTC. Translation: CASSDRRNYGYTF.